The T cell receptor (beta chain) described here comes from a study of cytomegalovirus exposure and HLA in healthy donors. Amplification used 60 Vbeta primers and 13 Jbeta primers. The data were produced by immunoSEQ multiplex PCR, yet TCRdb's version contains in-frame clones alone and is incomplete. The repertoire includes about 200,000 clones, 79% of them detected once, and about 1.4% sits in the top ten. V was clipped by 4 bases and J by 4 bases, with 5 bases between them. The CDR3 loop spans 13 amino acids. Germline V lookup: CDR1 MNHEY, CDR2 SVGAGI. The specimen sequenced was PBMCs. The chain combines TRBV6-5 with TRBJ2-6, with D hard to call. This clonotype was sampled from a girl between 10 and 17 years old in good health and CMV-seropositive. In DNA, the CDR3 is TGTGCCAGCAGTTCGTCCGGGGCCAACGTCCTGACTTTC. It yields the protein CASSSSGANVLTF.